One sample yielded the 5 T cell receptor beta chains listed below, sequenced in a study of blood T cells in healthy people across ages. A second PCR, run for about 6 to 11 cycles, used a sample-barcoded 5' primer plus a J-beta primer mix. MiXCR, applied by TCRdb to the 5' RACE reads, yields one record per CDR3 protein. Of around 900,000 distinct CDR3 sequences listed, about 30% are singletons. The sample consisted of blood. The receptors shown here come from a woman aged 80 or over in good health.

In the case of this clonotype: A read error may produce the germline difference seen at one junction end. The chain is built from TRBV7-8 and TRBJ2-5, with D perhaps TRBD1 (6 bases). The CDR3 loop spans 15 amino acids. Germline loops: CDR1 SGHVS, CDR2 FQNEAQ. The CDR3 is CAGSTPRDLWGRQYF. As DNA, the CDR3 is TGTGCCGGCAGCACGCCCCGCGATCTTTGGGGGCGGCAGTACTTC.

This clonotype has a count of ten or more. The V gene is TRBV28, the J gene TRBJ2-1; TRBD1 matches 7 bases. J gave up 9 bases and V 7 bases, and 15 bases lay outside the gene matches. Germline V CDR1 and CDR2: MDHEN, SYDVKM. The CDR3 consists of 15 residues. The CDR3 loop reads CASIGTPTSGGEQFF. The CDR3 DNA reads TGTGCCAGCATCGGGACGCCAACTTCAGGGGGTGAGCAGTTCTTC. Full variable domain (remainder filled in from reference TRBV28 and TRBJ2-1): DVKVTQSSRYLVKRTGEKVFLECVQDMDHENMFWYRQDPGLGLRLIYFSYDVKMKEKGDIPEGYSVSREKKERFSLILESASTNQTSMYLCASIGTPTSGGEQFFGPGTRLTVL.

In this sample, this clonotype turned up many times. This sequence joins TRBV20-1 and TRBJ1-2, with 7 positions matching TRBD1. The length of the CDR3 is 12 residues. Germline V gives CDR1 DFQATT, CDR2 SNEGSKA (reference sequence). As DNA, the CDR3 is TGCGGATGGACAGGACATTCCTATGGCTACACCTTC. It translates to CGWTGHSYGYTF.

This clonotype was picked up many times. The J gene is TRBJ2-1, the V gene TRBV5-1; 8 nucleotides line up with TRBD1. Germline values: CDR1 SGHRS, CDR2 YFSETQ. V lost 3 bases, J lost 7 bases, and 6 bases stayed unmatched. This CDR3 comprises 14 residues. CDR3 coding DNA: TGCGCCAGCAGCTCGCACCAGGGGGCGAATGAGCAGTTCTTC. Protein product: CASSSHQGANEQFF. Drawing the rest from reference TRBV5-1 and TRBJ2-1, the complete variable domain is KAGVTQTPRYLIKTRGQQVTLSCSPISGHRSVSWYQQTPGQGLQFLFEYFSETQRNKGNFPGRFSGRQFSNSRSEMNVSTLELGDSALYLCASSSHQGANEQFFGPGTRLTVL.

The chain has TRBV18 and TRBJ1-2, with D possibly matching TRBD1 (6 bases). This CDR3 comprises 15 residues. V was shortened by 3 bases and J by 3 bases, with 14 bases between the two germline ends. Germline V CDR1 and CDR2: KGHSH, LQKENI. In DNA form, the CDR3 reads TGTGCCAGCTCACCCGGGCAGGGGAATGACTATGGCTACACCTTC. Its translation: CASSPGQGNDYGYTF.